These 8 T cell receptor beta chains share one sample of origin, sequenced in a study of regulatory T cells in long-lasting Graves disease. Time point meaning: persistent/refractory GD, antithyroid drugs over 5 years with positive TRAb. RNA from PBMCs was the source of the TCR library. CDR3 regions were amplified by Arm-PCR using iRepertoire HTBI primers to build TCR beta libraries. TCRdb re-called the multiplex PCR reads with MiXCR, one entry per CDR3 protein. The sample holds a few hundred thousand distinct CDR3 sequences, 23% seen once. Sequenced here: peripheral blood mononuclear cells (PBMCs), sampled when the disease was refractory, from a patient treated with antithyroid drugs. Receptors were obtained from a female donor with Graves disease.

This clonotype came up many times. The rearrangement uses TRBV28 and TRBJ2-7; possible D gene TRBD2, 6 bases. CDR1 and CDR2 (germline): MDHEN, SYDVKM. Deletions cut 5 bases from V and 0 bases from J, with 17 bases between. The CDR3 has 16 residues. The CDR3 sequence is CASSPSGGTISYEQYF. The CDR3 region has the DNA TGTGCCAGCAGTCCATCCGGAGGGACGATCTCCTACGAGCAGTACTTC.

The genes are TRBV6-1 and TRBJ2-7; 11 nucleotides match TRBD2. Germline CDR1 and CDR2: MNHNS and SASEGT. The ends lost 2 bases at V and 0 bases at J; junction bases unmatched: 3. The CDR3 is made up of 16 amino acids. CDR3 nucleotides: TGTGCCAGCAGTGAAAGGCTAGCGGGAGGCTCCTACGAGCAGTACTTC. This translates into CASSERLAGGSYEQYF.

This clonotype has a handful of counts. In DNA form, the CDR3 reads TGTGCCAGCAGCTTGGCAGAGGGACCCCAGAACACTGAAGCTTTCTTT. Amino acids: CASSLAEGPQNTEAFF. The chain couples TRBV5-8 to TRBJ1-1, with D possibly matching TRBD1 (5 bases). The CDR3 covers 16 residues. V was cut by 0 bases and J by 1 base, with 13 bases left in between. The germline V gene has CDR1 SGHTS and CDR2 YDEGEE.

This clonotype was recorded at least ten times. The chain employs TRBV5-1 and TRBJ1-6; D is possibly TRBD1 (5 bases). Germline lookup yields CDR1 SGHRS and CDR2 YFSETQ. The CDR3 has 14 residues. The ends were cut back, 6 bases at V and 8 bases at J, with 15 bases in the middle. The CDR3 bases are TGCGCCAGCACACCGGGACTTAGGGATTCACCCCTCCACTTT. The encoded protein is CASTPGLRDSPLHF.

The chain has TRBV7-9 and TRBJ2-7, with 10 bases identical to TRBD1. The junction had 10 bases not matched to a gene; V was cut back by 4 bases and J by 4 bases. Germline-derived CDR1 and CDR2 are SEHNR and FQNEAQ (reference sequence). The CDR3 loop spans 16 amino acids. CDR3 sequence: CASSSPGTGAGYEQYF. The CDR3 DNA reads as TGTGCCAGCAGCTCCCCCGGGACAGGGGCAGGTTACGAGCAGTACTTC.

This clonotype was seen a few times. The chain is built from TRBV7-8 and TRBJ1-5; the D gene is possibly TRBD1 (5 bases). The germline V gene encodes CDR1 SGHVS and CDR2 FQNEAQ. V was clipped by 0 bases and J by 7 bases, with 10 bases between them. CDR3 length: 14 residues. The CDR3 DNA is TGTGCCAGCAGCTTAGCAGGGGCTTGGCAGCCCCAGCATTTT. Translation: CASSLAGAWQPQHF.

This clonotype has more than one count but fewer than ten. The V call is TRBV18, the J call TRBJ1-1; a possible D gene is TRBD1 (5 bases). This CDR3 region has 13 residues. Germline values: CDR1 KGHSH, CDR2 LQKENI. The V end lost 2 bases, the J end lost 7 bases, and 11 bases lay between the germline ends. The CDR3 region is CASSPSEGLEAFF. CDR3 DNA: TGTGCCAGCTCACCATCAGAGGGACTTGAAGCTTTCTTT.

With regard to this clonotype: This may come from a read error, since a much larger clone is one base off. This chain uses TRBV2 with TRBJ1-4; D remains ambiguous. This CDR3 region has 14 residues. Germline V CDR1 and CDR2: SNHLY, FYNNEI. The CDR3 loop is CATSGRMEDEKLLF. The CDR3 DNA sequence: TGTGCCACCTCGGGGAGGATGGAGGATGAAAAACTGCTTTTT.